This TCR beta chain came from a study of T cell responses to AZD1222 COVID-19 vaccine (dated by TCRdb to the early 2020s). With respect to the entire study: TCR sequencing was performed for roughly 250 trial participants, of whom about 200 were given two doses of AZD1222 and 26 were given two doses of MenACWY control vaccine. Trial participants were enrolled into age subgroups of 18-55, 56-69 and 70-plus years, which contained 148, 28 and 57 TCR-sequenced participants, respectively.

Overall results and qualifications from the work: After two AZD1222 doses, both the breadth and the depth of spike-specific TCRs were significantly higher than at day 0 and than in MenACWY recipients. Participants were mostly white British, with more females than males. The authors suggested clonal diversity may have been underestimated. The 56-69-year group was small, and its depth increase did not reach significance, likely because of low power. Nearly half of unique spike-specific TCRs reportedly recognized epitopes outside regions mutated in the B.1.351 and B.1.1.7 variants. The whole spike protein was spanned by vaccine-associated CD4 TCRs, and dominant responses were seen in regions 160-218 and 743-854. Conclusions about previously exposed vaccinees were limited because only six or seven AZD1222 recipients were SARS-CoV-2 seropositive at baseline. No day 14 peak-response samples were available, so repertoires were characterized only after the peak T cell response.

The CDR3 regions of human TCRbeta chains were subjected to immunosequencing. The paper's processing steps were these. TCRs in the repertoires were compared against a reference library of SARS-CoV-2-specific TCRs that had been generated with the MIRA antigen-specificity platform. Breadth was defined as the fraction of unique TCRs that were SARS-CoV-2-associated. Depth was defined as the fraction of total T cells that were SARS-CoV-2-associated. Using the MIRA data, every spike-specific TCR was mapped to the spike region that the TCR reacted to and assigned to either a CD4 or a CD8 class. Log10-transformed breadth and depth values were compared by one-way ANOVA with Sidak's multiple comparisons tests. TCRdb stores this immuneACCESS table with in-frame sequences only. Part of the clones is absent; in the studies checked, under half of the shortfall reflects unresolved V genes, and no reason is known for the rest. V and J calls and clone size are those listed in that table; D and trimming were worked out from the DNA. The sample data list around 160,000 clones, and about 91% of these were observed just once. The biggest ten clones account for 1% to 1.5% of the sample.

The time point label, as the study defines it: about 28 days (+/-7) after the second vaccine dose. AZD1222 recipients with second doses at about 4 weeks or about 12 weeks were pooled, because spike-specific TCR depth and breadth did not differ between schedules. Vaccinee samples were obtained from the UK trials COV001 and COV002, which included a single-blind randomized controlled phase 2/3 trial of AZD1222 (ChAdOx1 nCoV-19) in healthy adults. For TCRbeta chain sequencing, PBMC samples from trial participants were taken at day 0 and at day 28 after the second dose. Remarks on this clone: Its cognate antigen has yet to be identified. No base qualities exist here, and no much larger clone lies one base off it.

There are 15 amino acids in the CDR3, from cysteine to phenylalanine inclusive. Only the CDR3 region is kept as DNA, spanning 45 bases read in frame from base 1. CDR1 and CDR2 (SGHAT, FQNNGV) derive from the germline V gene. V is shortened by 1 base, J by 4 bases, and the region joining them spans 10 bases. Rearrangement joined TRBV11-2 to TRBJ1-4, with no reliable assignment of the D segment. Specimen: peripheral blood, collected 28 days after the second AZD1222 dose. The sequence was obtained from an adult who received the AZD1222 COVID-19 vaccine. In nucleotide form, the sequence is TGTGCCAGCAGCTTAGTACCCACGTTTAATGAAAAACTGTTTTTT. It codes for CASSLVPTFNEKLFF.